The table lists the clone carrying this TCR beta chain with a few counts. The target antigen is unknown. These data are taken from a study of CD8+ T cells in alopecia areata. The overall study: Twice a day, 5 to 10 mg of oral tofacitinib was administered to treated patients.

RNA was isolated and reverse transcribed to cDNA, the sequencing template. Measured with immunoSEQ multiplex PCR; TCRdb has only the in-frame clones, and not every one. The sample holds 200,000 to 250,000 clones, 40% to 55% seen once. The CDR3 has 15 residues. Trimming at V came to 4 bases and at J to 0 bases, leaving 4 bases not matched to a gene. Germline values: CDR1 LNHDA, CDR2 SQIVND (reference sequence). Treatment meaning: oral pan-JAK inhibitor, 5-10 mg twice daily. Alopecia areata patients provided lesional scalp punch biopsies and peripheral blood. Study-wide findings and caveats: Mice gave a clearer picture of TCR sharing than patients did, possibly for HLA-related reasons. Scalp clonality and expanded CD8+ clones among the top 100 showed significant decreases with tofacitinib.

The chain recombines TRBV19 with TRBJ2-7; 9 positions agree with TRBD2. Sequenced material: CD4+ T cells sorted from blood, taken at approximately week 36, from a patient treated with tofacitinib. The TCR comes from a human donor with alopecia areata. The CDR3: CASSKVAGASYEQYF. The CDR3 DNA follows: TGTGCCAGTAGTAAGGTAGCGGGAGCCTCCTACGAGCAGTACTTC.